This TCR beta chain was identified during a study of blood T cell repertoires in COVID-19. On the study more broadly: T cells, B-cell-depleted T cells, or PBMCs provided the cDNA or gDNA that served as material.

Trimming at V came to 8 bases and at J to 4 bases, leaving 8 bases not matched to a gene. The V gene's germline CDR1 is SEHNR and CDR2 FQNEAQ (reference sequence). The CDR3 is made up of 15 amino acids. Data came from immunoSEQ multiplex PCR; TCRdb stores just in-frame clones and leaves some out. The sample contains some 31,000 clones, about 90% of which appear only once. The origin of this receptor is a man in his fifties or sixties with active COVID-19. V usage is TRBV7-9 and J usage is TRBJ1-4, with 9 bases aligning to TRBD1. Sequencing was carried out using peripheral blood. CDR3 in amino acids: CASREQGAFNEKLFF. CDR3 coding DNA: TGTGCCAGCCGGGAACAGGGGGCTTTTAATGAAAAACTGTTTTTT.